A single sample gave rise to the 14 T cell receptor beta chains below, sequenced in a study of OX40 agonist ivuxolimab in advanced cancers. Using immunoSEQ multiplex PCR, the repertoire was profiled, and TCRdb retains in-frame clones only, with some absent. The profile shows tens of thousands of clones, just over 85% of them singletons. The sequencing here drew on CD4+ or CD8+ T cells sorted from blood, taken in a trial of the OX40 agonist ivuxolimab. All receptors derive from an adult with an advanced solid tumor such as melanoma, head and neck, liver or kidney cancer.

The V gene is TRBV28, the J gene TRBJ2-2; D perhaps matches TRBD2 (7 bases). This CDR3 has 13 residues. V was cut by 7 bases and J by 9 bases, with 15 bases left in between. From germline, CDR1 is MDHEN and CDR2 SYDVKM. CDR3 region: CASTLSGGRELFF. The CDR3 DNA reads as TGTGCCAGCACCCTTTCGGGGGGCAGGGAGCTGTTTTTT.

CDR3 sequence (DNA): TGTGCCAGCAGCTCTGGGTGGGGATATGGCTACACCTTC. It yields the protein CASSSGWGYGYTF. The chain has TRBV7-2 and TRBJ1-2; D ambiguous. The V end lost 4 bases, the J end lost 5 bases, and 11 bases lay between the germline ends. The CDR3 consists of 13 residues. The V gene's germline CDR1 is SGHTA and CDR2 FQGNSA. Full variable domain (outside the CDR3, taken from reference TRBV7-2 and TRBJ1-2): GAGVSQSPSNKVTEKGKDVELRCDPISGHTALYWYRQSLGQGLEFLIYFQGNSAPDKSGLPSDRFSAERTGGSVSTLTIQRTQQEDSAVYLCASSSGWGYGYTFGSGTRLTVV.

The V call is TRBV6-5, the J call TRBJ2-7, with 15 nucleotides matching TRBD2. Germline trimming cut 6 bases from V and 6 bases from J; bases unmatched to any gene: 6. Germline V CDR1 and CDR2: MNHEY, SVGAGI. CDR3 length equals 15 residues. CDR3 sequence: CASSGLAGGHGEQYF. CDR3 coding DNA: TGTGCCAGCAGCGGACTAGCGGGGGGGCATGGCGAGCAGTACTTC.

The chain joins TRBV6-6 to TRBJ1-6; D might be TRBD1 (6 bases). Germline CDR1 reads MNHNY; CDR2 reads SVGAGI (reference sequence). V shed 0 bases and J shed 7 bases, with 10 bases lying between them. The CDR3 covers 15 residues. The CDR3 coding sequence is TGTGCCAGCAGTTACTCGGGGGCGGTGAATTCACCCCTCCACTTT. The encoded protein is CASSYSGAVNSPLHF.

This chain joins TRBV14 and TRBJ2-1; D is perhaps TRBD1 (6 bases). The V gene's germline CDR1 is SGHDN and CDR2 FVKESK. Trimming shortened V by 3 bases and J by 3 bases, and 12 bases separated the two germline ends. The CDR3 runs 15 residues. CDR3 nucleotide sequence: TGTGCCAGCAGCCATACCGGGACAAACTACAATGAGCAGTTCTTC. Translated: CASSHTGTNYNEQFF.

V and J are TRBV4-1 and TRBJ1-4; a possible D gene is TRBD1 (6 bases). Trimming took off 1 base at V and 0 bases at J, with 9 bases between the two ends. The CDR3 runs to 16 residues. Germline V gene data show CDR1 as MGHRA and CDR2 as YSYEKL. CDR3 in amino acids: CASSQGGAATNEKLFF. The CDR3 DNA reads as TGCGCCAGCAGCCAAGGGGGGGCCGCAACTAATGAAAAACTGTTTTTT.

The chain has TRBV19 and TRBJ1-2; D is undetermined. Trimming removed 5 bases from V and 4 bases from J, with 8 bases in between. Germline lookup yields CDR1 LNHDA and CDR2 SQIVND (reference sequence). The CDR3 loop spans 12 amino acids. The CDR3 loop reads CASSSKIYGYTF. For the CDR3, the DNA is TGTGCCAGTAGTTCTAAGATCTATGGCTACACCTTC.

The chain uses TRBV2 and TRBJ2-4; the D gene is possibly TRBD2 (5 bases). From germline, CDR1 is SNHLY and CDR2 FYNNEI. CDR3 size: 16 residues. The V end was cut by 5 bases, the J end by 0 bases, with 14 bases between. This CDR3 is CASSPSGVLAKNIQYF. CDR3 bases: TGTGCCAGCAGTCCGAGCGGAGTTCTAGCCAAAAACATTCAGTACTTC. The full variable domain, its missing parts supplied by reference TRBV2 and TRBJ2-4, is EPEVTQTPSHQVTQMGQEVILRCVPISNHLYFYWYRQILGQKVEFLVSFYNNEISEKSEIFDDQFSVERPDGSNFTLKIRSTKLEDSAMYFCASSPSGVLAKNIQYFGAGTRLSVL.

CDR3 nucleotide sequence: TGTGCCAGCAGCCTGCCCGGGACAGGGGTGGGTGAGCAGTTCTTC. Its protein product is CASSLPGTGVGEQFF. This rearrangement joins TRBV7-2 to TRBJ2-1, with TRBD1 identical over 10 bases. This CDR3 comprises 15 residues. V shed 5 bases and J 9 bases; nucleotides not matched to a gene: 10. In germline, CDR1 is SGHTA, CDR2 FQGNSA.

In nucleotides, the CDR3 is TGTGCCAGCACTTCGGGACAGCATAATTCACCCCTCCACTTT. It yields the protein CASTSGQHNSPLHF. V is TRBV6-5 and J is TRBJ1-6, with 7 bases lining up with TRBD1. This CDR3 has 14 residues. With 7 bases clipped from V and 5 bases from J, the junction kept 5 bases outside the gene matches. Germline-derived CDR1 and CDR2 are MNHEY and SVGAGI.

The chain employs TRBV7-9 and TRBJ2-7; a possible D gene is TRBD1 (5 bases). The V gene lost 5 bases and the J gene lost 3 bases, with 14 bases spanning the gap. CDR3 size: 14 residues. The V gene's germline CDR1 is SEHNR and CDR2 FQNEAQ (reference sequence). CDR3 DNA: TGTGCCAGCAGCAAGACGGACACCTTCTACGAGCAGTACTTC. Protein sequence: CASSKTDTFYEQYF.

The genes are TRBV4-2 and TRBJ1-4; no clear D. In germline, CDR1 is LGHNA, CDR2 YNFKEQ. The CDR3 covers 15 residues. V shed 5 bases and J shed 4 bases, with 14 bases lying between them. The CDR3 DNA follows: TGTGCCAGCAGCTTGTTGGCAGCCGGTAATGAAAAACTGTTTTTT. Protein: CASSLLAAGNEKLFF.

The V gene is TRBV5-1, the J gene TRBJ2-7; the match to TRBD1 covers 10 bases. Germline lookup yields CDR1 SGHRS and CDR2 YFSETQ. The CDR3 spans 15 residues. The V gene end was trimmed by 5 bases and the J gene end by 3 bases; junction bases not matched to a gene: 8. The CDR3, as DNA: TGCGCCAGCAGACCTAGACAGGGGGCGGACTACGAGCAGTACTTC. Encoded protein: CASRPRQGADYEQYF.

This clone is deemed large. The J gene is TRBJ1-1, the V gene TRBV7-2; 7 bases are shared with TRBD1. Unmatched junction bases numbered 5, after V lost 5 bases and J lost 5 bases. Per germline, CDR1 SGHTA and CDR2 FQGNSA. This CDR3 region has 13 residues. This CDR3 reads CASSAQGTTEAFF. DNA of the CDR3: TGTGCCAGCAGCGCACAGGGGACGACTGAAGCTTTCTTT.